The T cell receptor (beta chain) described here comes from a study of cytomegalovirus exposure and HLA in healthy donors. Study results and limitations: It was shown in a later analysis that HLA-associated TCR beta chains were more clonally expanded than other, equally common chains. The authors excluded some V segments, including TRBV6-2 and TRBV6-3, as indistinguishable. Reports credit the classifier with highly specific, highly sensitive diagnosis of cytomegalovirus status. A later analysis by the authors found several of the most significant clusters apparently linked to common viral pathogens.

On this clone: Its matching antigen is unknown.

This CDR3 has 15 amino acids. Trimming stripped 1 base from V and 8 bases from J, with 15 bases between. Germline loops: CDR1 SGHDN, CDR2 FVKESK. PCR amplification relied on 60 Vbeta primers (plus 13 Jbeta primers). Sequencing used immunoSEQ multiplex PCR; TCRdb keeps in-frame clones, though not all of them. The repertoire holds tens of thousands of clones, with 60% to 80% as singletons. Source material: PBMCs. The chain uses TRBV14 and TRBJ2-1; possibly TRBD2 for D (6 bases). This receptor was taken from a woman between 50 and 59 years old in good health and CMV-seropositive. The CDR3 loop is CASSQVGGNLDEQFF. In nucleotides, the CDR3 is TGTGCCAGCAGCCAAGTGGGGGGAAACTTGGATGAGCAGTTCTTC.